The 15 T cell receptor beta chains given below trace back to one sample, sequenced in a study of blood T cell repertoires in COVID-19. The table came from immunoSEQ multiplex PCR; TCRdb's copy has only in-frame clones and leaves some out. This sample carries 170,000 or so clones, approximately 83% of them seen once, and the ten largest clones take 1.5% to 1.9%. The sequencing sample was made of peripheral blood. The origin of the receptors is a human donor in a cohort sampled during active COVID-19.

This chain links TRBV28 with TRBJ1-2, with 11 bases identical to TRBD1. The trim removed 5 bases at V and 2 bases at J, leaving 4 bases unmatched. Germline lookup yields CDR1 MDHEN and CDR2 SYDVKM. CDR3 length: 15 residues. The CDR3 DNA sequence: TGTGCCAGCAGTCCCAGGACAGGGGGCAACTATGGCTACACCTTC. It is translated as CASSPRTGGNYGYTF.

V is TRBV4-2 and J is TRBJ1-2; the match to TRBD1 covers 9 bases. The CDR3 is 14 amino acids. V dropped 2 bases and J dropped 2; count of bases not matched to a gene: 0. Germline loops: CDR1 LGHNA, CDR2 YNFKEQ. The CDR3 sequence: CASSQTGGNYGYTF. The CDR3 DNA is TGTGCCAGCAGCCAAACAGGGGGCAACTATGGCTACACCTTC.

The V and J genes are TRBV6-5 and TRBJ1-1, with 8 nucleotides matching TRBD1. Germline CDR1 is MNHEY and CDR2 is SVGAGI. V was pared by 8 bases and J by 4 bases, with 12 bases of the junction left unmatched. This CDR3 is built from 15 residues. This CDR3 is CASREQGAGITEAFF. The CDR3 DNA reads TGTGCCAGCCGGGAGCAGGGGGCGGGCATCACTGAAGCTTTCTTT.

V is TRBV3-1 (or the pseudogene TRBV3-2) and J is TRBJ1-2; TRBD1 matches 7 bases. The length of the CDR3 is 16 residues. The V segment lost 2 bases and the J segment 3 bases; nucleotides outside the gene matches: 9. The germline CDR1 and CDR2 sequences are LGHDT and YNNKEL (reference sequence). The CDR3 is CASSQLTGNLYYGYTF. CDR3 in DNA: TGTGCCAGCAGCCAATTGACAGGGAACCTTTACTATGGCTACACCTTC.

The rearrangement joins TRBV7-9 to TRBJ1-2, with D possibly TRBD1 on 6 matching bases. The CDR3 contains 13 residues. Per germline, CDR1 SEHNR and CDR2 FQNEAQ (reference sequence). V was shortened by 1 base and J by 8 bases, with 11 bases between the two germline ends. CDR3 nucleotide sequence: TGTGCCAGCAGCTTAGGGACAGCTGGCGGCTACACCTTC. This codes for CASSLGTAGGYTF. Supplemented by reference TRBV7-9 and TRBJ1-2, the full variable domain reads DTGVSQNPRHKITKRGQNVTFRCDPISEHNRLYWYRQTLGQGPEFLTYFQNEAQLEKSRLLSDRFSAERPKGSFSTLEIQRTEQGDSAMYLCASSLGTAGGYTFGSGTRLTVV.

CDR3 sequence: CSVAAAEQYF. DNA of the CDR3: TGCAGCGTTGCGGCAGCGGAGCAGTACTTC. The gene calls are TRBV29-1 and TRBJ2-7; D gene unclear. From germline, CDR1 is SQVTM and CDR2 ANQGSEA. The V end was cut by 4 bases, the J end by 7 bases, with 8 bases between. CDR3 length: 10 amino acids.

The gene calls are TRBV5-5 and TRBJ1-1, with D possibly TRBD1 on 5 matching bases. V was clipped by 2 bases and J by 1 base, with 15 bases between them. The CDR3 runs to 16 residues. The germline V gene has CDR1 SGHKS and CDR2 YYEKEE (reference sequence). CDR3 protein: CASSFGGANPNTEAFF. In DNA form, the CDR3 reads TGTGCCAGCAGCTTTGGAGGGGCCAACCCGAACACTGAAGCTTTCTTT.

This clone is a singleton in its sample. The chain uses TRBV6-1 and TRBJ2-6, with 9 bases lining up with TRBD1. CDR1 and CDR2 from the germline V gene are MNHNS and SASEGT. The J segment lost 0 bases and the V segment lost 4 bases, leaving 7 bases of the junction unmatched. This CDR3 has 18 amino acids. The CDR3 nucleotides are TGTGCCAGCAGTGCCAGGACAGGGGCCCTCTCTGGGGCCAACGTCCTGACTTTC. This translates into CASSARTGALSGANVLTF.

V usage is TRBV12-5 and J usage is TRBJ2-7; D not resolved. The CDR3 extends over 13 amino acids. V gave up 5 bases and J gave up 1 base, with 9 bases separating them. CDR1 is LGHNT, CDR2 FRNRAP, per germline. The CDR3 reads CASGREISYEQYF. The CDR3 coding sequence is TGTGCTAGTGGTCGAGAGATTTCCTACGAGCAGTACTTC.

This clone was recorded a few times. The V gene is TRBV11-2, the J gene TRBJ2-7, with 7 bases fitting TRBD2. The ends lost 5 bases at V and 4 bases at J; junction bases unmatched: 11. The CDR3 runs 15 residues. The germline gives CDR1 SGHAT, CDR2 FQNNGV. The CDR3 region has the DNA TGTGCCAGCAGCCGGGAAACGGGAGGTTCGTACGAGCAGTACTTC. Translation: CASSRETGGSYEQYF.

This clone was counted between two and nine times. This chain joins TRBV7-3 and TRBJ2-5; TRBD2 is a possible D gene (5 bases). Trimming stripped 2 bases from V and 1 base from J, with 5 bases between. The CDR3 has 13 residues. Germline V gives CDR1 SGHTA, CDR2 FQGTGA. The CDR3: CASSLLAQETQYF. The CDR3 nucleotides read TGTGCCAGCAGCTTACTAGCCCAAGAGACCCAGTACTTC. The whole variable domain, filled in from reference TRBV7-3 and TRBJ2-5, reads GAGVSQTPSNKVTEKGKYVELRCDPISGHTALYWYRQSLGQGPEFLIYFQGTGAADDSGLPNDRFFAVRPEGSVSTLKIQRTERGDSAVYLCASSLLAQETQYFGPGTRLLVL.

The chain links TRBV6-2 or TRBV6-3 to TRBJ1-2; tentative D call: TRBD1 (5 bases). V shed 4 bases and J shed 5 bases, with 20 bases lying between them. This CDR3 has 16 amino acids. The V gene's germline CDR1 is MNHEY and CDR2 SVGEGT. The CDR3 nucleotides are TGTGCCAGCAGTTCGGTTTGGGGGGACCAGAGGTATGGCTACACCTTC. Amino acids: CASSSVWGDQRYGYTF.

The CDR3, as DNA: TGTGCCAGCAGCATCAAAACCGGGGAGCTGTTTTTT. It codes for CASSIKTGELFF. The chain recombines TRBV3-1 (or the pseudogene TRBV3-2) with TRBJ2-2; D uncertain. CDR3 length: 12 residues. V gave up 5 bases and J gave up 5 bases, with 6 bases separating them. The germline CDR1 and CDR2 sequences are LGHDT and YNNKEL (reference sequence).

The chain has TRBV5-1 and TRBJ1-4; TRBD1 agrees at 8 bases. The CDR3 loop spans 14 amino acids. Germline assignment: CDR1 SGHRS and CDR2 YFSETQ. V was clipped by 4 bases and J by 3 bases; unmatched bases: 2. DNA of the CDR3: TGCGCCAGCAGCGGACAGGGCGCTAATGAAAAACTGTTTTTT. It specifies CASSGQGANEKLFF.

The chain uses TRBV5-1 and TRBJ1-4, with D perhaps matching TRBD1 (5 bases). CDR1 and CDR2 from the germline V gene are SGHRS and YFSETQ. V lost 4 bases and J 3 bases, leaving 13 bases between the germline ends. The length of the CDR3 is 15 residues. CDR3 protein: CASSPGEAPNEKLFF. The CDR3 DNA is TGCGCCAGCAGCCCGGGGGAGGCTCCTAATGAAAAACTGTTTTTT.